A single sample gave rise to the 15 T cell receptor beta chains below, sequenced in a study of response to subunit inactivated influenza vaccine. TCRdb fed the RT-PCR reads into MiXCR, producing one record per CDR3 protein. Of 550,000 to 800,000 distinct CDR3 sequences in the sample, 15% to 19% were seen once. Sequenced material: PBMCs from blood, taken roughly 12 days after vaccination. These receptors originate from a man aged 50 or older who received an inactivated influenza vaccine.

This clonotype has just a few counts. The chain employs TRBV12-3 or TRBV12-4 and TRBJ2-1; D possibly uses TRBD1 or TRBD2 (7 bases each). The CDR3 runs to 14 residues. V dropped 10 bases and J dropped 1 base, with 14 bases sitting between them. The CDR3 DNA reads as TGTGCCACCGTCAGGGGGGGATCCTACAATGAGCAGTTCTTC. This gives the protein CATVRGGSYNEQFF.

A few counts support this clonotype. The V gene is TRBV25-1, the J gene TRBJ2-1, with TRBD1 identical over 9 bases. The germline V gene encodes CDR1 MGHDK and CDR2 SYGVNS. The CDR3 sequence is 15 residues long. J was trimmed by 3 bases and V by 7 bases; bases with no gene match: 7. CDR3 sequence reads: CASMPPGQGYNEQFF. DNA of the CDR3: TGTGCCAGCATGCCCCCGGGACAGGGCTACAATGAGCAGTTCTTC. The variable domain in full, with the rest retrieved from reference TRBV25-1 and TRBJ2-1, is EADIYQTPRYLVIGTGKKITLECSQTMGHDKMYWYQQDPGMELHLIHYSYGVNSTEKGDLSSESTVSRIRTEHFPLTLESARPSHTSQYLCASMPPGQGYNEQFFGPGTRLTVL.

This clonotype came up a few times. This rearrangement joins TRBV24-1 to TRBJ2-1, with 13 bases fitting TRBD2. The germline CDR1 and CDR2 sequences are KGHDR and SFDVKD. The CDR3 runs 15 residues. Losses at the gene ends were 4 bases for V and 8 bases for J; bases not matched to a gene: 4. DNA for the CDR3: TGTGCCACCAGTGACCCTGGACTAGCGGGAGATGAGCAGTTCTTC. Translated: CATSDPGLAGDEQFF.

This clonotype was recorded a few times. The V and J genes are TRBV30 and TRBJ2-7, with 10 bases fitting TRBD2. J gave up 3 bases and V 0 bases, and 5 bases lay outside the gene matches. Germline CDR1 GTSNPN, CDR2 SVGIG (reference sequence). This CDR3 region has 15 residues. CDR3 sequence reads: CAWSVRLAGLYEQYF. As DNA, the CDR3 is TGTGCCTGGAGTGTAAGACTAGCGGGTCTCTACGAGCAGTACTTC.

This clonotype has a count of ten or more. The junction and the germline gene differ at one end; a read error may be behind it. The CDR3 loop is CASSLGQNTDTQYF. DNA for the CDR3: TGTGCCAGCAGCTTAGGACAGAACACAGATACGCAGTATTTT. The chain uses TRBV5-1 and TRBJ2-3; possible D gene TRBD1, 6 bases. Germline CDR1 SGHRS, CDR2 YFSETQ. The CDR3 has 14 amino acids.

This clonotype showed up just a few times. The chain links TRBV2 to TRBJ1-2, with 10 bases identical to TRBD1. The CDR3 is made up of 14 amino acids. Per germline, CDR1 SNHLY and CDR2 FYNNEI. V lost 10 bases to trimming and J lost 3 bases; unmatched junction nucleotides: 8. The CDR3 bases are TGTGCCACCTATGGGACAGGGGTTTACTATGGCTACACCTTC. Amino acids: CATYGTGVYYGYTF.

This sequence joins TRBV3-1 and TRBJ2-7; D call uncertain. This CDR3 comprises 11 residues. V was pared by 6 bases and J by 5 bases, with 8 bases between. Looked up from germline, CDR1 is LGHDT and CDR2 is YNNKEL (reference sequence). In DNA form, the CDR3 reads TGTGCCAGCAGTACCTCGAACGAGCAGTACTTC. It codes for CASSTSNEQYF.

This clonotype was picked up a small number of times. The rearrangement joins TRBV4-1 to TRBJ1-2; D gene uncertain. Per the germline V gene, CDR1 is MGHRA and CDR2 is YSYEKL. The CDR3 runs 15 residues. V lost 4 bases and J lost 0, with 12 bases in between. CDR3 residues: CASSPRTATNYGYTF. The CDR3 coding sequence is TGCGCCAGCAGCCCCAGGACGGCTACTAACTATGGCTACACCTTC.

This clonotype was found a few times. In nucleotides, the CDR3 is TGCGCCAGCAGCATAAGACTAGCGGGGGGCATGGATACGCAGTATTTT. Translating gives CASSIRLAGGMDTQYF. The rearrangement links TRBV5-1 to TRBJ2-3; 13 bases fit TRBD2. This CDR3 has 16 residues. In germline, CDR1 is SGHRS, CDR2 YFSETQ. Germline trimming cut 4 bases from V and 6 bases from J; bases unmatched to any gene: 8. The entire variable domain, with the rest obtained from reference TRBV5-1 and TRBJ2-3, is as follows: KAGVTQTPRYLIKTRGQQVTLSCSPISGHRSVSWYQQTPGQGLQFLFEYFSETQRNKGNFPGRFSGRQFSNSRSEMNVSTLELGDSALYLCASSIRLAGGMDTQYFGPGTRLTVL.

The V call is TRBV7-9, the J call TRBJ2-3, with D possibly being TRBD1 (5 bases). Looked up from germline, CDR1 is SEHNR and CDR2 is FQNEAQ (reference sequence). V lost 6 bases and J lost 1, with 14 bases in between. This CDR3 has 15 residues. CDR3 residues: CASSPGNGRTDTQYF. The CDR3 DNA is TGTGCCAGCAGTCCAGGGAACGGACGCACAGATACGCAGTATTTT.

In this sample, this clonotype turned up many times. V gene TRBV20-1 combines with J gene TRBJ1-4; D ambiguous. CDR3 length: 13 amino acids. Germline values: CDR1 DFQATT, CDR2 SNEGSKA (reference sequence). The V and J ends lost 0 bases and 7 bases respectively, with 9 bases between them. DNA for the CDR3: TGCAGTGCTAGAGACCCGCCAGGTGAAAAACTGTTTTTT. It specifies CSARDPPGEKLFF.

This clonotype has only a few counts. The rearrangement joins TRBV4-3 to TRBJ2-5, with 11 bases matching TRBD2. J gave up 1 base and V 2 bases, and 0 bases lay outside the gene matches. This CDR3 has 15 residues. The germline V gene has CDR1 LGHNA and CDR2 YSLEER. Here the CDR3 reads CASSQTSGGQETQYF. The DNA of the CDR3 is TGCGCCAGCAGCCAAACTAGCGGGGGCCAAGAGACCCAGTACTTC.

The chain employs TRBV24-1 and TRBJ1-2; 7 bases align to TRBD1. The CDR3 spans 14 residues. Germline loops: CDR1 KGHDR, CDR2 SFDVKD. V shed 4 bases, J shed 5 bases, and the junction held 6 bases outside the gene matches. CDR3 coding DNA: TGTGCCACCAGTGACCCGGACAGGAGGTATGGCTACACCTTC. This gives the protein CATSDPDRRYGYTF.

The chain is built from TRBV28 and TRBJ2-1; D is ambiguous. This CDR3 spans 15 amino acids. V lost 5 bases to trimming and J lost 2 bases, with 13 bases between them. Looked up from germline, CDR1 is MDHEN and CDR2 is SYDVKM. The CDR3 loop is CASSGITGTYNEQFF. The CDR3 coding sequence is TGTGCCAGCAGTGGTATTACTGGAACCTACAATGAGCAGTTCTTC.

This clonotype appeared many times. One end of the junction fails to match germline, which may point to a read error. This chain links TRBV5-1 with TRBJ2-2; TRBD1 matches 8 bases. This CDR3 has 15 residues. CDR1 and CDR2 from the germline V gene are SGHRS and YFSETQ. The CDR3 region has the DNA TGTGCCAGCTCGCGGGGACAGGCGAACACCGGGGAGCTGTTTTTT. Translating gives CASSRGQANTGELFF.